Each of the 24 T cell receptor beta chains below was sequenced from the same sample in a study of blood T cell repertoires in COVID-19. TCRdb's table, derived via immunoSEQ multiplex PCR, lists solely in-frame clones and lacks some. The repertoire includes approximately 380,000 clones, 88% of them detected once, and 0.9% to 1.5% sits in the top ten. The sequenced sample consisted of PBMCs or T cells enriched from blood (not recorded which). The receptors here all came from a woman under 30 who had recovered from COVID-19.

The rearrangement links TRBV6-5 to TRBJ2-1; possibly TRBD2 for D (6 bases). This CDR3 region has 14 residues. From germline, CDR1 is MNHEY and CDR2 SVGAGI. V lost 0 bases and J lost 6, with 9 bases in between. CDR3 sequence: CASSYSGTLNEQFF. DNA of the CDR3: TGTGCCAGCAGTTACTCCGGGACTCTCAATGAGCAGTTCTTC.

This clone was picked up one time. Other DNA sequences from this sample encode an identical CDR3 as well. In DNA, the CDR3 is TGCGCCAGCAGCCTTGGGACAGGGGGCTACGAGCAGTACTTC. The encoded protein is CASSLGTGGYEQYF. V usage is TRBV5-1 and J usage is TRBJ2-7; 11 positions agree with TRBD1. The V and J ends lost 4 bases and 3 bases, in that order; junction bases with no gene match: 3. Germline-derived CDR1 and CDR2 are SGHRS and YFSETQ. CDR3 length equals 14 residues.

This sequence joins TRBV11-2 and TRBJ1-4; TRBD1 is a possible D gene (6 bases). The germline CDR1 and CDR2 sequences are SGHAT and FQNNGV. Trimming removed 6 bases at V and 1 base at J, with 21 bases between. The CDR3 length is 18 residues. The DNA for the CDR3 is TGTGCCAGCAGGCAGAGAACAGGGATGAAGGAAACTAATGAAAAACTGTTTTTT. As protein: CASRQRTGMKETNEKLFF.

V usage is TRBV14 and J usage is TRBJ1-1; tentative D call: TRBD1 (5 bases). V was pared by 0 bases and J by 10 bases, with 18 bases between. The length of the CDR3 is 15 residues. The germline gives CDR1 SGHDN, CDR2 FVKESK. The CDR3 is CASSQEMLSREAAFF. The CDR3 nucleotides read TGTGCCAGCAGCCAAGAAATGCTAAGCAGGGAGGCAGCTTTCTTT.

V usage is TRBV30 and J usage is TRBJ1-1; weak D call: TRBD1 (6 bases). Germline CDR1 GTSNPN, CDR2 SVGIG (reference sequence). The CDR3 spans 14 residues. The germline V and J ends were trimmed by 2 bases and 4 bases, with 14 bases remaining between them. This chain's CDR3 is CAWSQGKTGTEAFF. In DNA form, the CDR3 reads TGTGCCTGGAGTCAGGGGAAAACGGGCACTGAAGCTTTCTTT.

The chain combines TRBV4-2 with TRBJ2-3; 7 bases match TRBD2. The CDR3 has 18 amino acids. J lost 4 bases, V lost 0 bases, and 13 bases had no gene match. Germline V CDR1 and CDR2: LGHNA, YNFKEQ. CDR3 DNA: TGTGCCAGCAGCCAAGATTCAAATCTAGCGGTTCGAGCAGATACGCAGTATTTT. This sequence encodes CASSQDSNLAVRADTQYF.

This CDR3 reads CAWEPGQGHQPQHF. Here the CDR3 DNA reads TGTGCCTGGGAACCGGGACAGGGTCATCAGCCCCAGCATTTT. The chain has TRBV30 and TRBJ1-5; 9 nucleotides align to TRBD1. This CDR3 is built from 14 residues. The germline V gene has CDR1 GTSNPN and CDR2 SVGIG (reference sequence). V shed 5 bases and J 5 bases; nucleotides not matched to a gene: 7.

The J gene is TRBJ2-7, the V gene TRBV4-1; TRBD2 might be the D (5 bases). This CDR3 region has 17 residues. In germline, CDR1 is MGHRA, CDR2 YSYEKL. Trimming pared 5 bases from V and 6 bases from J, leaving 26 bases between. The CDR3 DNA follows: TGCGCCAGCAGCGAACCTCCGGCGGGCCCGAAAAAGCGCGAGCAGTACTTC. It encodes CASSEPPAGPKKREQYF.

The genes are TRBV5-1 and TRBJ2-5; 9 positions agree with TRBD2. V lost 2 bases, J lost 3 bases, and 5 bases stayed unmatched. Germline loops: CDR1 SGHRS, CDR2 YFSETQ. CDR3 length: 15 residues. CDR3 bases: TGCGCCAGCAGCTTAACTAGCGGGCTAAAAGAGACCCAGTACTTC. This gives the protein CASSLTSGLKETQYF.

The J gene is TRBJ1-1, the V gene TRBV7-2; D gene ambiguous. V dropped 2 bases and J dropped 0 bases, with 7 bases sitting between them. Looked up from germline, CDR1 is SGHTA and CDR2 is FQGNSA. There are 14 residues in the CDR3. CDR3 in DNA: TGTGCCAGCAGCTTACAACAGATGAACACTGAAGCTTTCTTT. Protein product: CASSLQQMNTEAFF.

V is TRBV27 and J is TRBJ1-6, with 9 bases lining up with TRBD1. This CDR3 has 21 amino acids. The germline CDR1 and CDR2 sequences are MNHEY and SMNVEV (reference sequence). With 2 bases clipped from V and 8 bases from J, the junction kept 22 bases outside the gene matches. Here the CDR3 DNA reads TGTGCCAGCAGTTTACTCCGGGACAGGGCCAGCGTTCGAAGGATAGATTCACCCCTCCACTTT. It specifies CASSLLRDRASVRRIDSPLHF.

The J gene is TRBJ2-7, the V gene TRBV29-1; 7 bases agree with TRBD1. Germline V gene lookup returns CDR1 SQVTM and CDR2 ANQGSEA. J was trimmed by 3 bases and V by 7 bases; bases with no gene match: 9. This CDR3 has 13 residues. This CDR3 is CSARMTGRYEQYF. CDR3 nucleotides: TGCAGCGCTCGAATGACAGGGCGCTACGAGCAGTACTTC.

The genes are TRBV5-1 and TRBJ2-4, with TRBD1 identical over 9 bases. The CDR3 length is 15 residues. Germline loops: CDR1 SGHRS, CDR2 YFSETQ. The J segment lost 6 bases and the V segment lost 3 bases, leaving 7 bases of the junction unmatched. The CDR3 sequence is CASSWDREVGNIQYF. In DNA form, the CDR3 reads TGCGCCAGCAGCTGGGACAGGGAGGTGGGAAACATTCAGTACTTC.

The gene calls are TRBV7-2 and TRBJ2-7; 8 bases are a match to TRBD2. The J segment lost 3 bases and the V segment lost 1 base, leaving 5 bases of the junction unmatched. Germline CDR1 and CDR2: SGHTA and FQGNSA. The CDR3 contains 15 residues. The CDR3 region has the DNA TGTGCCAGCAGCTTAGTTTGGCGGGGGGTCTACGAGCAGTACTTC. This gives the protein CASSLVWRGVYEQYF.

The chain carries TRBV7-3 and TRBJ1-2; tentative D call: TRBD1 (6 bases). The CDR3 has 15 residues. V shed 3 bases and J shed 1 base, with 12 bases lying between them. Germline V gene sequence: CDR1 SGHTA, CDR2 FQGTGA. CDR3 amino acids: CASSFLGAGNYGYTF. CDR3 sequence (DNA): TGTGCCAGCAGCTTCTTGGGGGCGGGTAACTATGGCTACACCTTC. The full variable domain, rest sourced from reference TRBV7-3 and TRBJ1-2, is GAGVSQTPSNKVTEKGKYVELRCDPISGHTALYWYRQSLGQGPEFLIYFQGTGAADDSGLPNDRFFAVRPEGSVSTLKIQRTERGDSAVYLCASSFLGAGNYGYTFGSGTRLTVV.

The gene calls are TRBV7-9 and TRBJ1-4; D may be TRBD1 (5 bases). The CDR3 has 15 amino acids. Germline V gene sequence: CDR1 SEHNR, CDR2 FQNEAQ (reference sequence). V lost 2 bases, J lost 8 bases, and 15 bases lay in between. The CDR3 spells CASSLIPGVEEKLFF. The CDR3 nucleotides read TGTGCCAGCAGCTTAATACCGGGGGTGGAGGAAAAACTGTTTTTT.

The chain employs TRBV11-3 and TRBJ2-3; D call uncertain. Germline V lookup: CDR1 SGHNT, CDR2 YENEEA. CDR3 length: 14 residues. V was clipped by 5 bases and J by 3 bases, with 12 bases between them. The CDR3 sequence is CASSPQDSTDTQYF. As DNA, the CDR3 is TGTGCCAGCAGCCCCCAAGACTCAACAGATACGCAGTATTTT.

This chain connects TRBV4-2 to TRBJ2-2; 7 bases are a match to TRBD2. The ends lost 1 base at V and 6 bases at J; junction bases unmatched: 8. This CDR3 has 16 amino acids. Germline V gene lookup returns CDR1 LGHNA and CDR2 YNFKEQ. The CDR3 loop reads CASSQVLQRGAGELFF. CDR3 nucleotides: TGTGCCAGCAGCCAAGTCCTTCAGCGGGGCGCCGGGGAGCTGTTTTTT.

This clone was seen a handful of times. This chain connects TRBV9 to TRBJ1-2, with D perhaps matching TRBD1 (5 bases). V dropped 0 bases and J dropped 4 bases, with 10 bases sitting between them. From germline, CDR1 is SGDLS and CDR2 YYNGEE. The CDR3 is made up of 14 amino acids. The CDR3 sequence: CASSVEQAPYGYTF. In nucleotides, the CDR3 is TGTGCCAGCAGCGTAGAACAGGCACCCTATGGCTACACCTTC. Combining the CDR3 with reference TRBV9 and TRBJ1-2 gives the whole variable domain DSGVTQTPKHLITATGQRVTLRCSPRSGDLSVYWYQQSLDQGLQFLIQYYNGEERAKGNILERFSAQQFPDLHSELNLSSLELGDSALYFCASSVEQAPYGYTFGSGTRLTVV.

The table lists this clone with a few counts. The gene calls are TRBV6-2 or TRBV6-3 and TRBJ1-1, with D unclear. The CDR3 is 13 residues long. The V and J ends lost 2 bases and 3 bases respectively, with 7 bases between them. In germline, CDR1 is MNHEY, CDR2 SVGEGT. The CDR3 loop is CASSYRGHTEAFF. DNA for the CDR3: TGTGCCAGCAGTTACCGCGGCCACACTGAAGCTTTCTTT.

In this sample, this clone turned up once. This chain links TRBV19 with TRBJ1-1, with TRBD1 identical over 7 bases. The CDR3 has 14 amino acids. CDR1 and CDR2 from the germline V gene are LNHDA and SQIVND (reference sequence). The V segment lost 6 bases and the J segment 4 bases; nucleotides outside the gene matches: 8. CDR3 DNA: TGTGCCAGTAGGGACGGGACAGACGGCACTGAAGCTTTCTTT. Translation: CASRDGTDGTEAFF.

The chain joins TRBV29-1 to TRBJ1-1, with a tentative D call TRBD1 (6 bases). The V gene lost 3 bases and the J gene lost 0 bases, with 11 bases spanning the gap. The CDR3 is 14 amino acids. Germline assignment: CDR1 SQVTM and CDR2 ANQGSEA. The DNA for the CDR3 is TGCAGCGTTGAGACAGGCTACCTGAACACTGAAGCTTTCTTT. Its protein is CSVETGYLNTEAFF.

The chain uses TRBV7-9 and TRBJ1-2; D not certain. Trimming took 5 bases from V and 8 from J, leaving 21 bases between them. In germline, CDR1 is SEHNR, CDR2 FQNEAQ (reference sequence). The length of the CDR3 is 15 residues. This CDR3 is CASSTSGEGSPGYTF. As DNA, the CDR3 is TGTGCCAGCAGCACTTCAGGCGAGGGTTCACCCGGCTACACCTTC.

In regard to this clone: The same CDR3 arises from other DNA sequences in this sample as well. CDR3 in amino acids: CASSPGTGGNYGYTF. The DNA of the CDR3 is TGTGCCAGCTCACCCGGGACAGGGGGCAACTATGGCTACACCTTC. J is TRBJ1-2 and V is TRBV18; 12 nucleotides match TRBD1. The V segment lost 3 bases and the J segment 2 bases; nucleotides outside the gene matches: 1. In germline, CDR1 is KGHSH, CDR2 LQKENI. The CDR3 consists of 15 residues.